This T cell receptor beta chain emerged from a study of blood T cell repertoires in COVID-19. As for the study in general: Researchers got acute and convalescent COVID-19 samples from the United States, Italy and Spain.

Authors' processing steps: Reference gene primer amplification gave estimated nucleated cell counts. Sequencing used immunoSEQ multiplex PCR; TCRdb keeps in-frame clones, though not all of them. V, J and clone size were drawn from that table, and D and trimming were deduced from the DNA. This sample yields roughly 150,000 clones, of which more than 75% are seen a single time; 2% to 2.5% belongs to the top ten. V lost 6 bases to trimming and J lost 7 bases; unmatched junction nucleotides: 13. Looked up from germline, CDR1 is MDHEN and CDR2 is SYDVKM. The CDR3 has 15 residues. The origin of this receptor is a man aged 45 to 65 who had recovered from COVID-19. V and J are TRBV28 and TRBJ1-2; 8 bases are shared with TRBD1. The sequenced sample consisted of peripheral blood. The CDR3 nucleotides read TGTGCCAGCAGATTGCAGGGGGCGCCCCTCGGTGGCTACACCTTC. This encodes CASRLQGAPLGGYTF.